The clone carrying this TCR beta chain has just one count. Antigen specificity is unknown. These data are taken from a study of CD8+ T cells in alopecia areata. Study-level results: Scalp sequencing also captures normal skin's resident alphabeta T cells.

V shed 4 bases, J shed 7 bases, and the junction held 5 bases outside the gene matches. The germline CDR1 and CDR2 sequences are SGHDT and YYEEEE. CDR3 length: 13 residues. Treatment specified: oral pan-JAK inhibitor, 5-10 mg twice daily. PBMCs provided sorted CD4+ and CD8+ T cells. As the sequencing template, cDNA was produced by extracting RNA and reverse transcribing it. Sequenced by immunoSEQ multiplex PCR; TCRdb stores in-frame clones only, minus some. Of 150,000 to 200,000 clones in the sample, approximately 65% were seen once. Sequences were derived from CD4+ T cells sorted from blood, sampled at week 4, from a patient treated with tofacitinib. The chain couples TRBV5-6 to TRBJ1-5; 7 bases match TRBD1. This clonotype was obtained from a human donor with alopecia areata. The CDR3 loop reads CASSIQGNQPQHF. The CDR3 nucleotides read TGTGCCAGCAGCATACAGGGGAACCAGCCCCAGCATTTT.